The present T cell receptor beta chain was sequenced within a study of T cells after yellow fever vaccination. The study, taken as a whole, reports: Most primary-vaccination clones recurred post-booster (more than 95% CD4, 88% CD8).

In the case of this clonotype: The antigen is undetermined.

Trimming took 11 bases from V and 7 from J; bases not matched to a gene: 8. There are 13 residues in the CDR3. The germline gives CDR1 LNHDA, CDR2 SQIVND (reference sequence). Template switching by 5'RACE produced TCR cDNA, adding a universal primer site and UMIs. TCRdb called the 5' RACE reads again in MiXCR, with one record for every CDR3 protein. The repertoire includes about 580,000 distinct CDR3 sequences, less than 20% of them detected once, and around a sixth sits in the top ten. Sequences were derived from PBMCs, sampled 5 to 6 days after the first yellow fever vaccination. V usage is TRBV19 and J usage is TRBJ2-1; 10 nucleotides align to TRBD1. This clonotype was obtained from a man in his late teens or twenties who received the YFV17D yellow fever vaccine. CDR3 in amino acids: CAVGTGDLNEQFF. The CDR3 nucleotides are TGTGCCGTCGGGACAGGGGATCTAAATGAGCAGTTCTTC.